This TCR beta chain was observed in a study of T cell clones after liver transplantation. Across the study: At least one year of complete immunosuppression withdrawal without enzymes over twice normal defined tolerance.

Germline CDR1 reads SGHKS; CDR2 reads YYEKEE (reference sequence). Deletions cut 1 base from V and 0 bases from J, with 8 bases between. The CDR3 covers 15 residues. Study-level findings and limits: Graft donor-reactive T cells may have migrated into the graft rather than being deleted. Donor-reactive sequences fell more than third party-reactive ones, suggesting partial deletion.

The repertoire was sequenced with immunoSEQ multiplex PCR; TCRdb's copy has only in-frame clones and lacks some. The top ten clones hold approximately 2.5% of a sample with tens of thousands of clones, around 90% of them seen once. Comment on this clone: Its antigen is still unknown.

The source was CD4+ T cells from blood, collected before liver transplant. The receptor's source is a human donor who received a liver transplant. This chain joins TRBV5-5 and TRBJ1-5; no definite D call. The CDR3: CASSLRGNSNQPQHF. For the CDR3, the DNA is TGTGCCAGCAGCTTGAGAGGAAATAGCAATCAGCCCCAGCATTTT. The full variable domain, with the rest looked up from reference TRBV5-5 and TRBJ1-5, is DAGVTQSPTHLIKTRGQQVTLRCSPISGHKSVSWYQQVLGQGPQFIFQYYEKEERGRGNFPDRFSARQFPNYSSELNVNALLLGDSALYLCASSLRGNSNQPQHFGDGTRLSIL.